This note documents a single T cell receptor beta chain sequence. The data derive from a study of T cell responses to AZD1222 COVID-19 vaccine. Clones were sequenced by immunoSEQ multiplex PCR, and TCRdb holds only the in-frame ones, with some missing. The top ten clones hold 1.3% to 1.5% of a sample with roughly 150,000 clones, about nine tenths of them seen once. Trimming removed 6 bases from V and 0 bases from J, with 6 bases in between. The CDR3 runs 12 residues. The specimen was peripheral blood, collected on day 0 of AZD1222 vaccination. The receptor comes from an adult in good health. This chain uses TRBV12-3 or TRBV12-4 with TRBJ2-7, with no clear D. The chain's CDR3 is CASSQSSYEQYF. CDR3 nucleotides: TGTGCCAGCAGCCAGAGCTCCTACGAGCAGTACTTC.